These 3 T cell receptor beta chains originate from one sample sequenced in a study of OX40 agonist ivuxolimab in advanced cancers. Library creation used the immunoSEQ multiplex PCR assay. The table was pulled from immuneACCESS by TCRdb, which kept in-frame rearrangements only. Such tables lose some clones; where checked, under half of the loss comes from unresolved V genes, and the rest has no known cause. The sample table lists 75,000 to 90,000 clones, approximately 90% of them with a count of one. The ten largest clones capture about 1.5% of the sample. The source was CD4+ or CD8+ T cells sorted from blood, collected in a trial of the OX40 agonist ivuxolimab. The source of these receptors is an adult with an advanced solid tumor such as melanoma, head and neck, liver or kidney cancer.

This clone appeared a few times. The chain has TRBV10-3 and TRBJ1-1; 7 bases map to TRBD1. This CDR3 spans 16 amino acids. Per germline, CDR1 ENHRY and CDR2 SYGVKD. V dropped 1 base and J dropped 1; count of bases not matched to a gene: 6. DNA of the CDR3: TGTGCCATCAGTGAGTATACAGGGGCCCCGAACACTGAAGCTTTCTTT. Translated, it gives CAISEYTGAPNTEAFF.

The rearrangement joins TRBV6-6 to TRBJ1-2, with D unclear. Between the trimmed V and J ends, which lost 1 base and 0 bases, there was a span of 9 bases. Germline CDR1 is MNHNY and CDR2 is SVGAGI (reference sequence). This CDR3 region has 15 residues. The CDR3, as DNA: TGTGCCAGCAGTTACTATGGAGCGTCTAACTATGGCTACACCTTC. This gives the protein CASSYYGASNYGYTF.

The chain couples TRBV13 to TRBJ2-7; 8 bases agree with TRBD2. Germline V gives CDR1 PRHDT, CDR2 FYEKMQ (reference sequence). The CDR3 is 15 residues long. Trimming removed 5 bases from V and 0 bases from J; junction bases left unmatched: 6. As DNA, the CDR3 is TGTGCCAGCAGCGTACGGGGGGGCGGCTCCTACGAGCAGTACTTC. Protein: CASSVRGGGSYEQYF.